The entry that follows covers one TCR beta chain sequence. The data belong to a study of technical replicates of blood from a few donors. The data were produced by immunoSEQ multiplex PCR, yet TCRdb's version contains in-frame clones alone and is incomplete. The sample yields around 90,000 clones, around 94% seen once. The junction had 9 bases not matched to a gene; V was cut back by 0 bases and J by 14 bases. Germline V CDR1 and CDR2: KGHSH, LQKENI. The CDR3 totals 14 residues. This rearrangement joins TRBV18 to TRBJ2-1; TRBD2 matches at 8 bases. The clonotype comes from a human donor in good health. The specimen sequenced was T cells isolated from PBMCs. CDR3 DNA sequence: TGTGCCAGCTCACCACCGACTAGCGCGAGCCGTAAGTTCTTC. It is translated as CASSPPTSASRKFF.